This paragraph reports one T cell receptor beta chain. Its antigen is undetermined. These data are taken from a study of persistence of HIV-infected CD4 T cells. The immunoSEQ assay was version 4, run in survey mode. The method was immunoSEQ multiplex PCR; TCRdb's version includes in-frame clones alone and lacks a portion of them. The sample has tens of thousands of clones, around 90% seen once. Cells were stimulated nonspecifically with anti-CD3/anti-CD28 magnetic beads. CD4+ T cells upregulating both CD40 ligand and CD69 were sorted as responding cells. Donors had CD4+ T cell counts above 400 cells/uL and were CMV-seropositive. Points from the study as a whole: TCRbeta richness was lower in CMV- and Gag-responding cells than in anti-CD3/anti-CD28-responding cells. Degenerate expanded CDR3beta sequences were enriched among CMV- and Gag-responding cells.

The source of this sequence is an adult woman with HIV who was CMV-seropositive. The sequencing here drew on CD4+ T cells sorted from PBMCs after approximately 19-hour stimulation, taken from a patient who received antiretroviral therapy.

In DNA, the CDR3 is TGCGCCAGCAGCCGCTCCGGGACAGCCTATTCCTACAATGAGCAGTTCTTC. Its translation: CASSRSGTAYSYNEQFF. This chain uses TRBV5-1 with TRBJ2-1, with 7 nucleotides matching TRBD1. Germline CDR1 reads SGHRS; CDR2 reads YFSETQ. V trimming: 4 bases; J trimming: 1 base; junction bases outside the gene matches: 11. This CDR3 has 17 residues.